Here is one TCR beta chain with its context. Source study methods: Reference gene primer amplification in the assay estimated nucleated cell counts. Produced via immunoSEQ multiplex PCR; TCRdb's table is partial and in-frame only. V, J and clone size are those of that table, while D and trimming were read from the DNA. This sample has 350,000 to 450,000 clones; around 84% occur once, and the top ten carry roughly 3.9%. CDR1 and CDR2 from the germline V gene are LNHNV and YYDKDF (reference sequence). Trimming shortened V by 3 bases and J by 4 bases, and 16 bases separated the two germline ends. The CDR3 length is 16 residues. The sample originates from a study of blood T cell repertoires in COVID-19. Study-wide context: COVID-19 samples, acute and convalescent, were from the United States, Italy and Spain. PBMCs, B-cell-depleted T cells, or T cells provided the cDNA or gDNA that made up the material.

The sample taken for sequencing was peripheral blood. The source of this sequence is a young woman with acute or convalescent COVID-19. V and J are TRBV15 and TRBJ2-1; maybe TRBD1 (8 bases). The CDR3 DNA follows: TGTGCCACCAGCAGGAGCGGGACAGGAGGTTACAATGAGCAGTTCTTC. It encodes CATSRSGTGGYNEQFF.